This TCR beta chain was profiled in a study of identical twins. This clonotype occurred many times. Its target is not known. Every sampled donor was Caucasian and healthy. Points from the study as a whole: When twins shared out-of-frame alpha sequences, those sequences had excess low generation probability. Monozygotic twin pairs showed more out-of-frame TCR alpha sharing than models estimated. Insertions were reduced in abundant cord blood beta clonotypes but not in memory repertoires.

V shed 3 bases and J shed 0 bases, with 12 bases lying between them. CDR3 length equals 14 residues. CDR1 DFQATT and CDR2 SNEGSKA come from the germline V gene (reference sequence). TCRdb ran MiXCR on the 5' RACE reads and lists one entry per CDR3 protein. The sample carries hundreds of thousands of distinct CDR3 sequences, roughly 6.2% recorded once. The gene calls are TRBV20-1 and TRBJ2-7, with D possibly TRBD2 on 5 matching bases. The sequencing input was naive T cells sorted from blood. The receptor's source is a man between 18 and 35 years old in good health. Here the CDR3 DNA reads TGCAGTGCTAGTAAGGAGGCCAGCTCCTACGAGCAGTACGTC. Translating gives CSASKEASSYEQYV.